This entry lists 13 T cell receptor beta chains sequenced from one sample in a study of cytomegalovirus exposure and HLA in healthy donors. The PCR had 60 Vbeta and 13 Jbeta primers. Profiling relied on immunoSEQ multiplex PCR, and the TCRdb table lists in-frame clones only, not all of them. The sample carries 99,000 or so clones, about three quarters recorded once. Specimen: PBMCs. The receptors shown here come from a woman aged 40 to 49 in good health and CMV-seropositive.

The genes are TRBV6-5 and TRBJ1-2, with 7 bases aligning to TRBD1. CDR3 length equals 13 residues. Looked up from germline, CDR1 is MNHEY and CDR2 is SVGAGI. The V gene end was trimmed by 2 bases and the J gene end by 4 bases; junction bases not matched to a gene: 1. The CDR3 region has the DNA TGTGCCAGCAGTTACGACAGGGCCTATGGCTACACCTTC. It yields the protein CASSYDRAYGYTF.

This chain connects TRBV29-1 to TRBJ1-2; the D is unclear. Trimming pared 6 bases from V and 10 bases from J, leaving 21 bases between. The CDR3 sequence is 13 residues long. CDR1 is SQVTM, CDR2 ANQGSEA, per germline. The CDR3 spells CSVTTAAEGDYTF. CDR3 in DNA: TGCAGCGTCACCACAGCGGCAGAAGGTGACTACACCTTC.

The CDR3 nucleotides read TGTGCCAGCAGCTTAAACGCCCGCCCACAGGAGCAGTTCTTC. This translates into CASSLNARPQEQFF. V is TRBV7-8 and J is TRBJ2-1; D gene uncertain. Per germline, CDR1 SGHVS and CDR2 FQNEAQ. The V end was cut by 2 bases, the J end by 10 bases, with 15 bases between. This CDR3 has 14 amino acids.

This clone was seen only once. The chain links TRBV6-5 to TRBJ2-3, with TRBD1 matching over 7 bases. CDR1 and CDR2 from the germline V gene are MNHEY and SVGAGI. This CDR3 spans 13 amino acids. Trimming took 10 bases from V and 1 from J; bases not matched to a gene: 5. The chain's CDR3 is CATQGPGTDTQYF. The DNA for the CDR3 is TGTGCCACACAGGGGCCGGGCACAGATACGCAGTATTTT.

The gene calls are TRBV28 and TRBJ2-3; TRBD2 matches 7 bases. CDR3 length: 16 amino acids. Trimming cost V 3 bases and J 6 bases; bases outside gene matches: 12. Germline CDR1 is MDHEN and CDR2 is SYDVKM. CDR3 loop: CASSFSASGVRDTQYF. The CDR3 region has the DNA TGTGCCAGCAGTTTCTCGGCTAGCGGAGTTAGGGATACGCAGTATTTT.

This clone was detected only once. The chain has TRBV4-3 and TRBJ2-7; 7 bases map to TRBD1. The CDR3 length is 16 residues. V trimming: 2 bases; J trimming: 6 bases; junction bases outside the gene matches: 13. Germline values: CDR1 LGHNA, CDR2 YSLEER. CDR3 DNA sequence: TGCGCCAGCAGCCAAAATCCAGACAGGGTTGTTTCCGAGCAGTACTTC. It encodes CASSQNPDRVVSEQYF.

DNA of the CDR3: TGTGCCAGCAGTTTAGGGGCCCAACCCAATGAGCAGTTCTTC. The encoded protein is CASSLGAQPNEQFF. V usage is TRBV27 and J usage is TRBJ2-1; D might be TRBD1 (5 bases). CDR1 and CDR2 (germline): MNHEY, SMNVEV (reference sequence). Trimming took off 2 bases at V and 6 bases at J, with 11 bases between the two ends. The CDR3 has 14 residues.

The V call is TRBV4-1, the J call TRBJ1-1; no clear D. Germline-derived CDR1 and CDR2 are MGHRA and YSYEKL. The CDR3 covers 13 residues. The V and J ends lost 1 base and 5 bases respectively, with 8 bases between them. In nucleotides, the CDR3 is TGCGCCAGCAGCCAAGTGGGCTTAACTGAAGCTTTCTTT. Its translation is CASSQVGLTEAFF.

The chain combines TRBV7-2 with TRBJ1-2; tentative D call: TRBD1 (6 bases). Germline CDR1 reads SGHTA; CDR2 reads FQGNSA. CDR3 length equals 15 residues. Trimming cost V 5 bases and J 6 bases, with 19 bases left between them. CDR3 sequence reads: CASSIGQLIPNGYTF. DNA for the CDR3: TGTGCCAGCAGCATAGGACAGCTAATACCAAATGGCTACACCTTC.

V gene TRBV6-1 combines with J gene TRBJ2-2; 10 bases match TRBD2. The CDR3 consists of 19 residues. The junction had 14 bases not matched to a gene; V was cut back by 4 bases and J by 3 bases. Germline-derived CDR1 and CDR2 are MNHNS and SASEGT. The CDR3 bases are TGTGCCAGCAGTGCGTCCCGGGCTAGCGGGAGAGGCGACACCGGGGAGCTGTTTTTT. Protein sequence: CASSASRASGRGDTGELFF.

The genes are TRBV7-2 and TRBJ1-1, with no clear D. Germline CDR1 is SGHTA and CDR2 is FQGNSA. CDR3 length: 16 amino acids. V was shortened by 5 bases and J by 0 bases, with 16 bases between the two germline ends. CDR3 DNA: TGTGCCAGCAGCGCTCGTACAGTTCTTATGAACACTGAAGCTTTCTTT. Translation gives CASSARTVLMNTEAFF. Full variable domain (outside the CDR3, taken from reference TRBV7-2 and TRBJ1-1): GAGVSQSPSNKVTEKGKDVELRCDPISGHTALYWYRQSLGQGLEFLIYFQGNSAPDKSGLPSDRFSAERTGGSVSTLTIQRTQQEDSAVYLCASSARTVLMNTEAFFGQGTRLTVV.

In nucleotides, the CDR3 is TGTGCCAGTAGTTCTCCGGGACAGGGCCAAGAGACCCAGTACTTC. Its translation: CASSSPGQGQETQYF. J is TRBJ2-5 and V is TRBV19, with TRBD1 matching 9 bases. Germline-derived CDR1 and CDR2 are LNHDA and SQIVND (reference sequence). V gave up 5 bases and J gave up 1 base; unmatched junction bases: 5. CDR3 size: 15 residues. Complete variable domain (other parts from reference TRBV19 and TRBJ2-5): DGGITQSPKYLFRKEGQNVTLSCEQNLNHDAMYWYRQDPGQGLRLIYYSQIVNDFQKGDIAEGYSVSREKKESFPLTVTSAQKNPTAFYLCASSSPGQGQETQYFGPGTRLLVL.

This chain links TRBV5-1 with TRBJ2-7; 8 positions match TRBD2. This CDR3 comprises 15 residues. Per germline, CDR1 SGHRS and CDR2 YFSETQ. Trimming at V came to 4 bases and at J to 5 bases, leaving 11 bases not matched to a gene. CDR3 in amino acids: CASSLRGGVFHEQYF. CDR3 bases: TGCGCCAGCAGCCTCCGGGGGGGAGTATTCCACGAGCAGTACTTC.